The 19 T cell receptor beta chains reported below all come from one sample, sequenced in a study of cytomegalovirus exposure and HLA in healthy donors. TCRdb keeps only in-frame clones here, not all; method: immunoSEQ multiplex PCR. The sample includes 150,000 to 200,000 clones, 86% of them seen just once. Sequencing was carried out using PBMCs. All receptors come from a woman between 18 and 30 years old in good health and CMV-seronegative.

This clone occurred a few times. The chain combines TRBV11-3 with TRBJ2-1; D might be TRBD2 (5 bases). This CDR3 comprises 16 residues. Trimming cost V 6 bases and J 0 bases, with 15 bases left between them. Germline V gene sequence: CDR1 SGHNT, CDR2 YENEEA. The CDR3 reads CASSTAGASSYNEQFF. DNA of the CDR3: TGTGCCAGCAGTACCGCGGGTGCCTCCTCCTACAATGAGCAGTTCTTC.

The gene calls are TRBV11-2 and TRBJ2-7; 8 bases line up with TRBD2. V lost 0 bases to trimming and J lost 5 bases; unmatched junction nucleotides: 9. The CDR3 is 16 amino acids. In germline, CDR1 is SGHAT, CDR2 FQNNGV. CDR3 region: CASSLEAGLAGHEQYF. The DNA for the CDR3 is TGTGCCAGCAGCTTAGAGGCGGGGCTAGCGGGCCACGAGCAGTACTTC. Filled out from reference TRBV11-2 and TRBJ2-7, the complete variable domain reads EAGVAQSPRYKIIEKRQSVAFWCNPISGHATLYWYQQILGQGPKLLIQFQNNGVVDDSQLPKDRFSAERLKGVDSTLKIQPAKLEDSAVYLCASSLEAGLAGHEQYFGPGTRLTVT.

The chain links TRBV4-2 to TRBJ1-6; 7 bases fit TRBD1. The CDR3 runs 17 residues. Per germline, CDR1 LGHNA and CDR2 YNFKEQ. Trimming at V came to 1 base and at J to 4 bases, leaving 7 bases not matched to a gene. The CDR3 here is CASSQADRDIYNSPLHF. In DNA, the CDR3 is TGTGCCAGCAGCCAAGCCGACAGGGACATATATAATTCACCCCTCCACTTT.

V is TRBV18 and J is TRBJ1-5, with D hard to call. V dropped 3 bases and J dropped 2 bases, with 11 bases sitting between them. The CDR3 has 15 residues. From germline, CDR1 is KGHSH and CDR2 LQKENI. The DNA for the CDR3 is TGTGCCAGCTCACCCCCCGGGAAGGGCAATCAGCCCCAGCATTTT. It yields the protein CASSPPGKGNQPQHF.

The chain recombines TRBV2 with TRBJ2-4; D uncertain. Germline V gene data show CDR1 as SNHLY and CDR2 as FYNNEI. V lost 6 bases to trimming and J lost 11 bases, with 11 bases between them. The CDR3 spans 11 residues. Written as DNA, the CDR3 is TGTGCCAGCAGCCTTGTTCTCTTTCAGTACTTC. It translates to CASSLVLFQYF.

The chain employs TRBV7-9 and TRBJ1-4, with D possibly being TRBD1 (5 bases). The germline gives CDR1 SEHNR, CDR2 FQNEAQ (reference sequence). CDR3 size: 14 residues. Deletions cut 4 bases from V and 5 bases from J, with 11 bases between. The CDR3, as DNA: TGTGCCAGCAGCTATGGGGGAGGAAATGAAAAACTGTTTTTT. It yields the protein CASSYGGGNEKLFF.

In DNA, the CDR3 is TGTGCCAGCAGTGAAGTGACAGGTAAAGGTGAGCAGTTCTTC. Protein product: CASSEVTGKGEQFF. V gene TRBV2 combines with J gene TRBJ2-1, with D maybe TRBD1 (6 bases). Germline-derived CDR1 and CDR2 are SNHLY and FYNNEI. The CDR3 length is 14 residues. V was shortened by 1 base and J by 9 bases, with 13 bases between the two germline ends.

This rearrangement joins TRBV2 to TRBJ2-7; the D gene is possibly TRBD2 (6 bases). Looked up from germline, CDR1 is SNHLY and CDR2 is FYNNEI. This CDR3 is 15 amino acids long. Trimming left V 7 bases short and J 6 bases short, with 22 bases between. The CDR3 spells CASTGLWEVSAEQYF. DNA for the CDR3: TGTGCCAGCACCGGGCTTTGGGAGGTCTCGGCCGAGCAGTACTTC.

This chain connects TRBV5-4 to TRBJ2-5; TRBD2 might be the D (7 bases). The CDR3 contains 12 residues. Germline-derived CDR1 and CDR2 are SGHNT and YYREEE (reference sequence). The CDR3 bases are TGTGGAGTAGGGGGGGCCGGGGAGACCCAGTACTTC. Amino acid sequence: CGVGGAGETQYF.

This chain joins TRBV19 and TRBJ2-1; TRBD2 agrees at 9 bases. The germline V gene encodes CDR1 LNHDA and CDR2 SQIVND (reference sequence). The CDR3 totals 18 residues. V trimming: 6 bases; J trimming: 7 bases; junction bases outside the gene matches: 19. DNA of the CDR3: TGTGCCAGTAGGCCCGCCGACTTGGAGCGGGGGGCTCTAAATGAGCAGTTCTTC. It encodes CASRPADLERGALNEQFF.

This clone came up once. The chain carries TRBV2 and TRBJ1-1; perhaps TRBD1 as D (5 bases). CDR1 is SNHLY, CDR2 FYNNEI, per germline. V lost 7 bases to trimming and J lost 1 base, with 16 bases between them. This CDR3 comprises 15 residues. CDR3 DNA sequence: TGTGCCAGCAAAATTAGAGACAGCTGGAACACTGAAGCTTTCTTT. It encodes CASKIRDSWNTEAFF. Looking up the rest from reference TRBV2 and TRBJ1-1 gives the full variable domain: EPEVTQTPSHQVTQMGQEVILRCVPISNHLYFYWYRQILGQKVEFLVSFYNNEISEKSEIFDDQFSVERPDGSNFTLKIRSTKLEDSAMYFCASKIRDSWNTEAFFGQGTRLTVV.

The V call is TRBV27, the J call TRBJ2-5, with TRBD1 as a possible D gene (6 bases). There are 16 residues in the CDR3. Germline CDR1 is MNHEY and CDR2 is SMNVEV (reference sequence). Trimming cost V 2 bases and J 0 bases, with 13 bases left between them. CDR3: CASSLILGQHQETQYF. In DNA form, the CDR3 reads TGTGCCAGCAGTTTAATATTGGGACAACACCAAGAGACCCAGTACTTC.

The CDR3 DNA is TGTGCCAGCAGTGAAGTTTACAGCCAGAACACCGGGGAGCTGTTTTTT. Translated, it gives CASSEVYSQNTGELFF. This chain connects TRBV6-1 to TRBJ2-2; D is unresolved. The length of the CDR3 is 16 residues. Germline values: CDR1 MNHNS, CDR2 SASEGT. V was trimmed by 1 base and J by 1 base, leaving 10 bases between them.

The chain has TRBV4-2 and TRBJ1-4; 7 bases map to TRBD1. Trimming at V came to 2 bases and at J to 6 bases, leaving 9 bases not matched to a gene. CDR3 size: 16 residues. Germline assignment: CDR1 LGHNA and CDR2 YNFKEQ. In DNA form, the CDR3 reads TGTGCCAGCAGCCAAACGACGACAGGGCGCGATGAAAAACTGTTTTTT. Its protein product is CASSQTTTGRDEKLFF.

The chain carries TRBV29-1 and TRBJ2-7; D perhaps matches TRBD2 (6 bases). The CDR3 contains 11 residues. Germline CDR1 is SQVTM and CDR2 is ANQGSEA. Trimming removed 7 bases from V and 4 bases from J, with 11 bases in between. CDR3 nucleotide sequence: TGCAGCGCCGGGCGGGATTACGAGCAGTACTTC. It specifies CSAGRDYEQYF.

This clone has only a few counts. This sequence joins TRBV11-1 and TRBJ1-2, with a possible D match to TRBD1 (5 bases). The V end was cut by 1 base, the J end by 8 bases, with 11 bases between. This CDR3 region has 13 residues. Germline values: CDR1 SGHAT, CDR2 FQDESV (reference sequence). This CDR3 reads CASSLGPGQGYTF. The DNA for the CDR3 is TGTGCCAGCAGCTTAGGCCCAGGGCAAGGCTACACCTTC.

This chain connects TRBV11-2 to TRBJ2-4, with D perhaps TRBD2 (6 bases). The V end lost 3 bases, the J end lost 8 bases, and 11 bases lay between the germline ends. The CDR3 covers 13 residues. Germline V gene lookup returns CDR1 SGHAT and CDR2 FQNNGV. The CDR3 region has the DNA TGTGCCAGCAGCTTCGCTAGCGTTGACATTCAGTACTTC. This encodes CASSFASVDIQYF.

This clone appeared a few times. The chain couples TRBV6-5 to TRBJ2-5; 10 nucleotides agree with TRBD1. The CDR3 is 15 amino acids. Losses at the gene ends were 0 bases for V and 3 bases for J; bases not matched to a gene: 1. CDR1 and CDR2 from the germline V gene are MNHEY and SVGAGI. CDR3 nucleotides: TGTGCCAGCAGTTACTCGGGGACAGGGGAAGAGACCCAGTACTTC. Residues: CASSYSGTGEETQYF.

This rearrangement joins TRBV2 to TRBJ1-2; 9 nucleotides line up with TRBD1. With 7 bases clipped from V and 8 bases from J, the junction kept 14 bases outside the gene matches. Germline V gene sequence: CDR1 SNHLY, CDR2 FYNNEI. The CDR3 sequence is 15 residues long. CDR3 sequence: CASNINRDRVRGYTF. In nucleotides, the CDR3 is TGTGCCAGCAACATCAACCGGGACAGGGTAAGGGGCTACACCTTC.